The clone carrying this T cell receptor (beta chain) has only a few counts. This entry is derived from a study of blood T cell repertoires in COVID-19. Across the whole study: Sites in the United States, Italy and Spain provided acute and convalescent COVID-19 samples. T cells, B-cell-depleted T cells, or PBMCs provided the cDNA or gDNA that served as material.

How the authors handled the data: Estimation of nucleated cell counts was performed using reference gene primer amplification. Only in-frame clones appear in the TCRdb table, and some are missing; sequencing was by immunoSEQ multiplex PCR. V, J and clone size are taken as reported in that table, and D and trimming were inferred from the DNA itself. The table has 40,000 to 50,000 clones, around 81% seen once. The V end lost 5 bases, the J end lost 4 bases, and 11 bases lay between the germline ends. Germline loops: CDR1 SGHTA, CDR2 FQGNSA. The CDR3 has 13 amino acids. The chain is built from TRBV7-2 and TRBJ1-1; weak D call: TRBD1 (5 bases). The receptor was derived from a man in his forties with active or convalescent COVID-19. The sequencing sample was made of peripheral blood. In DNA form, the CDR3 reads TGTGCCAGCAGCGGGGCCGTAGCCACTGAAGCTTTCTTT. It codes for CASSGAVATEAFF.